The 6 T cell receptor beta chains below all came from one sample that was sequenced in a study of blood T cell repertoires in COVID-19. The table came from immunoSEQ multiplex PCR; TCRdb's copy has only in-frame clones and leaves some out. This sample has around 76,000 clones, with approximately 90% found just once. Sequenced sample: peripheral blood. These receptors were obtained from a man in his sixties with acute or convalescent COVID-19.

The chain has TRBV7-3 and TRBJ1-1, with TRBD1 identical over 9 bases. The CDR3 contains 16 residues. V shed 2 bases, J shed 4 bases, and the junction held 8 bases outside the gene matches. In germline, CDR1 is SGHTA, CDR2 FQGTGA. CDR3 residues: CASSLLAGQGGTEAFF. The CDR3 DNA sequence: TGTGCCAGCAGCTTATTAGCGGGACAGGGTGGCACTGAAGCTTTCTTT.

This chain connects TRBV6-4 to TRBJ2-1; 8 bases align to TRBD2. Germline V gene sequence: CDR1 MRHNA, CDR2 SNTAGT. This CDR3 is built from 15 residues. V lost 5 bases to trimming and J lost 1 base; unmatched junction nucleotides: 4. The CDR3 loop reads CASSKSSGSYNEQFF. The CDR3 DNA reads as TGTGCCAGCAGTAAATCTAGCGGGTCCTACAATGAGCAGTTCTTC.

The chain is built from TRBV5-4 and TRBJ2-7, with 9 positions matching TRBD2. V dropped 2 bases and J dropped 0; count of bases not matched to a gene: 6. This CDR3 spans 16 amino acids. Germline CDR1 is SGHNT and CDR2 is YYREEE (reference sequence). CDR3 nucleotide sequence: TGTGCCAGCAGCTTAGGCGGGGGGGGTAGCTCCTACGAGCAGTACTTC. This sequence encodes CASSLGGGGSSYEQYF.

This clone appeared once. The chain links TRBV2 to TRBJ2-1; tentative D call: TRBD1 (6 bases). The V gene's germline CDR1 is SNHLY and CDR2 FYNNEI. This CDR3 has 15 residues. Trimming pared 5 bases from V and 5 bases from J, leaving 16 bases between. Here the CDR3 reads CASSLNRAGNNEQFF. The CDR3 DNA sequence: TGTGCCAGCAGTTTGAACAGGGCTGGAAACAATGAGCAGTTCTTC.

This chain connects TRBV28 to TRBJ1-2, with D uncertain. The length of the CDR3 is 16 residues. Germline-derived CDR1 and CDR2 are MDHEN and SYDVKM. With 6 bases removed from V and 1 base from J, the gap between germline ends came to 18 bases. The CDR3 DNA reads TGTGCCAGCAGCCCTCTCTGGGCTCCTGATAACTATGGCTACACCTTC. As protein: CASSPLWAPDNYGYTF.

The chain uses TRBV29-1 and TRBJ2-1; TRBD1 matches at 7 bases. CDR1 and CDR2 from the germline V gene are SQVTM and ANQGSEA. The CDR3 sequence is 11 residues long. The ends lost 2 bases at V and 12 bases at J; junction bases unmatched: 4. The CDR3 loop reads CSVERGQGQFF. Written as DNA, the CDR3 is TGCAGCGTTGAAAGGGGGCAGGGGCAGTTCTTC.